This TCR beta chain emerged from a study of OX40 agonist ivuxolimab in advanced cancers. Germline V gives CDR1 SGHRS, CDR2 YFSETQ. The CDR3 extends over 16 amino acids. V gave up 0 bases and J gave up 4 bases; unmatched junction bases: 3. Notes on the study in general: Both CD4+ and CD8+ T cell populations in blood had undergone clonal expansion by week 6 at 0.1 to 3.0 mg/kg. In the expanded peripheral T cells, antigen specificity was never determined.

Remarks on this clone: What it recognizes is unknown.

The assay was immunoSEQ multiplex PCR, and TCRdb's table has in-frame clones only and misses some. The repertoire holds more than 95,000 clones, over 85% seen once, with 0.65% to 0.95% in the top ten. The receptor's source is an adult with an advanced solid tumor such as melanoma, head and neck, liver or kidney cancer. Sample: CD4+ or CD8+ T cells sorted from blood, taken in a trial of the OX40 agonist ivuxolimab. This rearrangement joins TRBV5-1 to TRBJ2-3, with 12 bases identical to TRBD1. The CDR3 nucleotides are TGCGCCAGCAGCTTGGGGGACAGGGGGCTTTCAGATACGCAGTATTTT. Protein: CASSLGDRGLSDTQYF.